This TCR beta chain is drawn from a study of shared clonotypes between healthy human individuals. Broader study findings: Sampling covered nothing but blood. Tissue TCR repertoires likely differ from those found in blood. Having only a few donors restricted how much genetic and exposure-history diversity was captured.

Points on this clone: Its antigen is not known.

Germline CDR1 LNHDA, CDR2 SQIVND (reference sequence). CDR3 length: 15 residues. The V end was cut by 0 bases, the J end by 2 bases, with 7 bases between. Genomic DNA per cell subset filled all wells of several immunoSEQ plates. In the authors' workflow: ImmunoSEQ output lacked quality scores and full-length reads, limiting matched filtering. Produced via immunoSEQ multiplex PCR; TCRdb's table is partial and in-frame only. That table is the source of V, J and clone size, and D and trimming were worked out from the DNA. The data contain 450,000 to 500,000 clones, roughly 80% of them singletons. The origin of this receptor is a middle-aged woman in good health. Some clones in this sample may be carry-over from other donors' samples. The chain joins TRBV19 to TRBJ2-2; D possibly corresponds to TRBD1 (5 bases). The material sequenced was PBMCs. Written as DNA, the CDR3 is TGTGCCAGTAGTATAGAAGGACACAACACCGGGGAGCTGTTTTTT. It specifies CASSIEGHNTGELFF.